This TCR beta chain was sequenced during a study of OX40 agonist ivuxolimab in advanced cancers. Study information: People in dose escalation had one of these cancers: hepatocellular carcinoma, melanoma, renal cell or head and neck cancer. A history of anti-PD-1, anti-PD-L1 or anti-CTLA-4 therapy was acceptable, and 30% to 45% had some. Regarding the study as a whole: Researchers did not establish what antigens the expanded peripheral T cells target.

This CDR3 is 13 amino acids long. CDR1 SGHDT and CDR2 YYEEEE come from the germline V gene. With 1 base removed from V and 3 bases from J, the gap between germline ends came to 5 bases. As to this clone: Its matching antigen is unknown.

A history of autoimmune disease or systemic immunosuppression excluded patients. The protocol was immunoSEQ multiplex PCR, while the TCRdb copy is restricted to in-frame clones and leaves out a portion. The top ten hold around 48% of the sample, which has tens of thousands of clones, approximately 90% seen once. The input for sequencing was CD4+ or CD8+ T cells sorted from blood, taken in a trial of the OX40 agonist ivuxolimab. The clonotype was recovered from an adult with an advanced solid tumor such as melanoma, head and neck, liver or kidney cancer. The chain uses TRBV5-6 and TRBJ2-1; D unclear. The CDR3 nucleotides read TGTGCCAGCAGCTTGAGCAGCTACAATGAGCAGTTCTTC. Translation gives CASSLSSYNEQFF.